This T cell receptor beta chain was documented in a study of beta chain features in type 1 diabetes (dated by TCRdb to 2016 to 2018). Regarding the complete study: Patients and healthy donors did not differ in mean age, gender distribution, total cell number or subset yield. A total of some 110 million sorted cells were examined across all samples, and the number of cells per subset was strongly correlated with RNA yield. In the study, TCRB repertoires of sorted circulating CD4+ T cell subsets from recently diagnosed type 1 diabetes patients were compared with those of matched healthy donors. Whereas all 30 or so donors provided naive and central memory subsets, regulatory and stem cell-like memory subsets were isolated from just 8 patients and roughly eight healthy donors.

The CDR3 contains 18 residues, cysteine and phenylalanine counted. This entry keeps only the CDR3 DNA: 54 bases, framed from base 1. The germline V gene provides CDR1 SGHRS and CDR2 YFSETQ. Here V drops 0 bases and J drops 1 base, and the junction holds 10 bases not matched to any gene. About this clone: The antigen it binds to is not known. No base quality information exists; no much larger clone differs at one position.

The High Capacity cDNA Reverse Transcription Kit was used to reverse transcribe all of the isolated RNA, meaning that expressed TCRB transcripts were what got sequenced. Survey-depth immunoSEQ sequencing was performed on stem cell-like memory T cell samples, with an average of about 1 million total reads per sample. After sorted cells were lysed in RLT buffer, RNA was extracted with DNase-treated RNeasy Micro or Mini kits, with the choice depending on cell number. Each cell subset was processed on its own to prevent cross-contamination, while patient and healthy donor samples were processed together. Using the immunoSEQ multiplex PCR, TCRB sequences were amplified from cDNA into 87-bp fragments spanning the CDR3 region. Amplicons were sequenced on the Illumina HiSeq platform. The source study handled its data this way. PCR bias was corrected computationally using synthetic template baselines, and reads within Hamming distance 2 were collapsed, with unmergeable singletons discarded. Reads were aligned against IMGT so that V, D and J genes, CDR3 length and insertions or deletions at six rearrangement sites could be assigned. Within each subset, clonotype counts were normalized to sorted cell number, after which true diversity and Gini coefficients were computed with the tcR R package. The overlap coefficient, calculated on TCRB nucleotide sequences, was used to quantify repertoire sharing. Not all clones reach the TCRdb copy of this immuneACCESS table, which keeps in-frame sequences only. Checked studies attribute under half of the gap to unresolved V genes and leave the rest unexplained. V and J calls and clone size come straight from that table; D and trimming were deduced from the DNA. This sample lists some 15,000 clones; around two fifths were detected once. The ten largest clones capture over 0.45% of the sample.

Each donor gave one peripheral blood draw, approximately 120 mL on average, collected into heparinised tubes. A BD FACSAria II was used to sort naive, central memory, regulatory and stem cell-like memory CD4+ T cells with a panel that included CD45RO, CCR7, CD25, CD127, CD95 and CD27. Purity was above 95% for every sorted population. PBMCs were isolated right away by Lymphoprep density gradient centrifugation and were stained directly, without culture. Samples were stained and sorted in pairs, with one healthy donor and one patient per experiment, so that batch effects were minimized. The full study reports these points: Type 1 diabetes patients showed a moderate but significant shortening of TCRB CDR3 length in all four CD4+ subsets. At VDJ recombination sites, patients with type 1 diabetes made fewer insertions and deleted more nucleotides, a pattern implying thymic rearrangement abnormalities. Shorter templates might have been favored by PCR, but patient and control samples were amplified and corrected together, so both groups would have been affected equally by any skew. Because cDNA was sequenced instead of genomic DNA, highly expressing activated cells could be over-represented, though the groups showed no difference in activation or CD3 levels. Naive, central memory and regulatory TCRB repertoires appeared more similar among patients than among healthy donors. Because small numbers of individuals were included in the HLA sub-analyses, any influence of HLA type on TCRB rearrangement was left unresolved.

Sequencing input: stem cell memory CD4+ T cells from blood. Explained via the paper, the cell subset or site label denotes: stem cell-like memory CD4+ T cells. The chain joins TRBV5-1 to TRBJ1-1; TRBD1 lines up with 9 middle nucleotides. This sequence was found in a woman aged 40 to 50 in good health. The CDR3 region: CASSLDWGTGQGNTEAFF. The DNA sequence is TGCGCCAGCAGCTTGGACTGGGGGACAGGGCAGGGGAACACTGAAGCTTTCTTT.